One sample yielded the 15 T cell receptor beta chains listed below, sequenced in a study of blood T cell repertoires in COVID-19. Profiled with immunoSEQ multiplex PCR; TCRdb holds only in-frame clones, not every one. The repertoire holds fewer than 350,000 clones, with nearly 90% as singletons. Sequencing used PBMCs or T cells enriched from blood (not recorded which). These TCRs come from a woman aged 30 to 39 who had recovered from COVID-19.

The chain links TRBV3-1 (or the pseudogene TRBV3-2) to TRBJ2-1, with 8 nucleotides matching TRBD2. CDR3 length: 15 amino acids. The V gene's germline CDR1 is LGHDT and CDR2 YNNKEL (reference sequence). J was trimmed by 10 bases and V by 2 bases; bases with no gene match: 10. The CDR3 loop reads CASSQMGLDSREQFF. The CDR3 nucleotides are TGTGCCAGCAGCCAAATGGGACTAGATAGTCGCGAGCAGTTCTTC.

This sequence joins TRBV5-4 and TRBJ2-7; D not certain. V lost 4 bases and J 0 bases, leaving 11 bases between the germline ends. CDR1 SGHNT and CDR2 YYREEE come from the germline V gene (reference sequence). CDR3 length: 14 amino acids. CDR3 sequence (DNA): TGTGCCAGCAGCCTCATACACAGCTCCTACGAGCAGTACTTC. Residues: CASSLIHSSYEQYF.

This clone was found once. The chain employs TRBV6-5 and TRBJ1-6; 8 positions agree with TRBD1. CDR1 and CDR2 (germline): MNHEY, SVGAGI. CDR3 length: 13 amino acids. Losses at the gene ends were 6 bases for V and 7 bases for J; bases not matched to a gene: 2. CDR3 in DNA: TGTGCCAGCAGGGACAGGGTAAATTCACCCCTCCACTTT. It translates to CASRDRVNSPLHF.

The chain couples TRBV19 to TRBJ1-5; D possibly corresponds to TRBD1 (6 bases). Trimming took 7 bases from V and 4 from J, leaving 14 bases between them. Germline V lookup: CDR1 LNHDA, CDR2 SQIVND (reference sequence). The CDR3 sequence is 14 residues long. This CDR3 is CASNGGAGNQPQHF. CDR3 sequence (DNA): TGTGCCAGTAACGGGGGGGCAGGGAATCAGCCCCAGCATTTT.

The chain uses TRBV5-5 and TRBJ2-5; 7 bases fit TRBD1. Losses at the gene ends were 2 bases for V and 5 bases for J; bases not matched to a gene: 9. Germline CDR1 is SGHKS and CDR2 is YYEKEE (reference sequence). This CDR3 spans 15 amino acids. The chain's CDR3 is CASSLPGQRGETQYF. The CDR3 nucleotides read TGTGCCAGCAGCTTACCGGGACAGAGGGGGGAGACCCAGTACTTC.

The chain carries TRBV9 and TRBJ2-3, with TRBD2 matching over 8 bases. The CDR3 length is 16 residues. V lost 4 bases, J lost 1 base, and 8 bases stayed unmatched. Germline CDR1 and CDR2: SGDLS and YYNGEE. Here the CDR3 DNA reads TGTGCCAGCAGCACCCAGAGCGGGGGCGGCACAGATACGCAGTATTTT. It is translated as CASSTQSGGGTDTQYF.

J is TRBJ1-1 and V is TRBV5-5, with 7 positions matching TRBD1. The CDR3 is 13 residues long. From germline, CDR1 is SGHKS and CDR2 YYEKEE (reference sequence). After removal of 3 bases from V and 4 bases from J, the junction contained 3 bases not matched to a gene. CDR3 nucleotides: TGTGCCAGCAGCTCAGGGGGTCGCACTGAAGCTTTCTTT. Amino acid sequence: CASSSGGRTEAFF.

V is TRBV15 and J is TRBJ2-2; 9 bases fit TRBD1. Germline lookup yields CDR1 LNHNV and CDR2 YYDKDF (reference sequence). V lost 9 bases, J lost 3 bases, and 14 bases stayed unmatched. The CDR3 spans 17 residues. CDR3 loop: CATQLPGQGRYTGELFF. The CDR3 bases are TGTGCCACTCAGTTACCCGGACAGGGGCGATACACCGGGGAGCTGTTTTTT. The complete variable domain, with remaining parts taken from reference TRBV15 and TRBJ2-2, reads DAMVIQNPRYQVTQFGKPVTLSCSQTLNHNVMYWYQQKSSQAPKLLFHYYDKDFNNEADTPDNFQSRRPNTSFCFLDIRSPGLGDTAMYLCATQLPGQGRYTGELFFGEGSRLTVL.

This rearrangement joins TRBV11-3 to TRBJ2-7; 7 positions match TRBD1. The CDR3 extends over 17 amino acids. CDR1 is SGHNT and CDR2 is YENEEA in the germline V gene. V dropped 3 bases and J dropped 3; count of bases not matched to a gene: 14. The CDR3 loop reads CASSFAETARGFYEQYF. In DNA, the CDR3 is TGTGCCAGCAGCTTCGCCGAGACGGCCAGGGGGTTCTACGAGCAGTACTTC.

The chain recombines TRBV7-2 with TRBJ1-4; TRBD1 might be the D (6 bases). Deletions cut 0 bases from V and 8 bases from J, with 13 bases between. This CDR3 is 15 amino acids long. CDR1 is SGHTA and CDR2 is FQGNSA in the germline V gene. In nucleotides, the CDR3 is TGTGCCAGCAGCTTAGCGAGGGGGGGCCGCGAAAAACTGTTTTTT. Translated, it gives CASSLARGGREKLFF. The full variable domain, in which reference TRBV7-2 and TRBJ1-4 provide the parts outside the CDR3, is GAGVSQSPSNKVTEKGKDVELRCDPISGHTALYWYRQSLGQGLEFLIYFQGNSAPDKSGLPSDRFSAERTGGSVSTLTIQRTQQEDSAVYLCASSLARGGREKLFFGSGTQLSVL.

V is TRBV5-1 and J is TRBJ2-3; possibly TRBD2 for D (5 bases). The CDR3 length is 15 residues. Trimming took off 3 bases at V and 0 bases at J, with 11 bases between the two ends. CDR1 and CDR2 from the germline V gene are SGHRS and YFSETQ. The CDR3 DNA reads TGCGCCAGCAGCTCACCGCCGGGAAGCACAGATACGCAGTATTTT. Translated, it gives CASSSPPGSTDTQYF.

This clone has a single count. J is TRBJ1-3 and V is TRBV9, with D uncertain. V was trimmed by 2 bases and J by 4 bases, leaving 13 bases between them. The CDR3 sequence is 15 residues long. The germline gives CDR1 SGDLS, CDR2 YYNGEE. The CDR3, as DNA: TGTGCCAGCAGCGTCATAGACGGAGGCGGAAACACCATATATTTT. This gives the protein CASSVIDGGGNTIYF.

The V call is TRBV6-5, the J call TRBJ1-6; D perhaps matches TRBD1 (5 bases). The CDR3 runs 16 residues. The V gene's germline CDR1 is MNHEY and CDR2 SVGAGI. V lost 3 bases to trimming and J lost 3 bases, with 12 bases between them. DNA for the CDR3: TGTGCCAGCAGTTATGGGGCCTCAAACTATAATTCACCCCTCCACTTT. This codes for CASSYGASNYNSPLHF.

The J gene is TRBJ2-7, the V gene TRBV27, with TRBD1 as a possible D gene (5 bases). The CDR3 has 14 residues. Germline lookup yields CDR1 MNHEY and CDR2 SMNVEV (reference sequence). Trimming pared 3 bases from V and 2 bases from J, leaving 11 bases between. In DNA, the CDR3 is TGTGCCAGCAGTTTTTTGGGGCTAACCTACGAGCAGTACTTC. As protein: CASSFLGLTYEQYF.

Written as DNA, the CDR3 is TGTGCCAGCAGTGACGGATTAGCGGGGGCACCGTACCAAGAGACCCAGTACTTC. It encodes CASSDGLAGAPYQETQYF. The J gene is TRBJ2-5, the V gene TRBV6-2 or TRBV6-3, with 9 bases matching TRBD2. With 5 bases clipped from V and 0 bases from J, the junction kept 13 bases outside the gene matches. Germline loops: CDR1 MNHEY, CDR2 SVGEGT. The CDR3 runs 18 residues.